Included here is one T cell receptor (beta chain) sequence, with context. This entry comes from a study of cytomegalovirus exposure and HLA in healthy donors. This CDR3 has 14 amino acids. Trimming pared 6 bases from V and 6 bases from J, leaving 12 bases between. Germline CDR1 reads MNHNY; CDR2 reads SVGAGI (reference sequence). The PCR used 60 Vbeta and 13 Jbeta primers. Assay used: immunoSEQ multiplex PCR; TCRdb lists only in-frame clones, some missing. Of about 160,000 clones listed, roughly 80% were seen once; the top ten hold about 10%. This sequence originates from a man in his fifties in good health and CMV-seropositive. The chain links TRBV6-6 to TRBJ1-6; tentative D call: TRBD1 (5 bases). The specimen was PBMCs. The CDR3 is CASRAERGNSPLHF. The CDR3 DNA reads TGTGCCAGCAGAGCCGAAAGGGGTAATTCACCCCTCCACTTT.